The 4 T cell receptor beta chains below come from one sample, sequenced in a study of cytomegalovirus exposure and HLA in healthy donors. A multiplex PCR was run with 60 Vbeta primers and 13 Jbeta primers. Method: immunoSEQ multiplex PCR; TCRdb's copy keeps in-frame clones and lacks some. This sample has 75,000 to 90,000 clones, with 60% to 85% found just once. The sample consisted of PBMCs. The origin of the receptors is a male donor in good health and CMV-seropositive.

The chain carries TRBV29-1 and TRBJ1-1, with 8 bases identical to TRBD1. V dropped 7 bases and J dropped 4; count of bases not matched to a gene: 5. The CDR3 has 12 residues. Germline CDR1 SQVTM, CDR2 ANQGSEA. The CDR3 is CSGETGATEAFF. The CDR3 region has the DNA TGCAGCGGGGAGACAGGGGCCACTGAAGCTTTCTTT.

V is TRBV10-1 and J is TRBJ1-4; TRBD1 agrees at 11 bases. Losses at the gene ends were 7 bases for V and 8 bases for J; bases not matched to a gene: 6. CDR1 WNHNN and CDR2 SYGVQD come from the germline V gene (reference sequence). The CDR3 consists of 14 residues. The CDR3: CASTGQGVGEKLFF. CDR3 DNA sequence: TGCGCCAGCACGGGACAGGGGGTCGGGGAAAAACTGTTTTTT.

V usage is TRBV5-1 and J usage is TRBJ2-5; D is perhaps TRBD1 (7 bases). CDR1 SGHRS and CDR2 YFSETQ come from the germline V gene. V was cut by 4 bases and J by 3 bases, with 13 bases left in between. The CDR3 runs to 14 residues. CDR3 in amino acids: CASSGGDSKETQYF. The CDR3 DNA sequence: TGCGCCAGCAGCGGAGGGGACAGCAAAGAGACCCAGTACTTC.

The CDR3 nucleotides read TGTGCCAGCAGCTTCGGACAGGCGGACGGGGGACTGTTTTTT. Amino acids: CASSFGQADGGLFF. V is TRBV7-2 and J is TRBJ1-4; TRBD1 aligns across 7 bases. In germline, CDR1 is SGHTA, CDR2 FQGNSA. Trimming at V came to 3 bases and at J to 13 bases, leaving 11 bases not matched to a gene. This CDR3 is built from 14 residues.